This T cell receptor (beta chain) was retrieved from a study of regulatory T cells in long-lasting Graves disease. Study at large: Antithyroid drug use was under 3 months in newly diagnosed Graves' patients.

Time point indicated: newly diagnosed GD, antithyroid drugs for less than 3 months. The authors made the TCR library using RNA they extracted from PBMCs. The CDR3 is 15 amino acids. V lost 3 bases to trimming and J lost 6 bases, with 15 bases between them. The germline V gene has CDR1 MDHEN and CDR2 SYDVKM. This clonotype was seen repeatedly, ten times or more. Building the TCR beta libraries relied on iRepertoire HTBI primers, and CDR3 regions underwent Arm-PCR. From the multiplex PCR reads, TCRdb called clonotypes with MiXCR, one entry per CDR3 protein. In the table there are approximately 440,000 distinct CDR3 sequences, around 16% of which are singletons. The same sample was also studied in work on T cells in Graves' hyperthyroidism and ophthalmopathy. From that study: A first-round RT-PCR of the TCR CDR3 used the HTBI primer set.

The TCR originated in a man aged 35-49 years with Graves disease. This rearrangement joins TRBV28 to TRBJ2-4; D unresolved. The starting material was peripheral blood mononuclear cells (PBMCs), obtained at new diagnosis, from a patient treated with antithyroid drugs. The CDR3 DNA is TGTGCCAGCAGTTTCCGGCTATCGTTCGGAAACATTCAGTACTTC. Its protein is CASSFRLSFGNIQYF.